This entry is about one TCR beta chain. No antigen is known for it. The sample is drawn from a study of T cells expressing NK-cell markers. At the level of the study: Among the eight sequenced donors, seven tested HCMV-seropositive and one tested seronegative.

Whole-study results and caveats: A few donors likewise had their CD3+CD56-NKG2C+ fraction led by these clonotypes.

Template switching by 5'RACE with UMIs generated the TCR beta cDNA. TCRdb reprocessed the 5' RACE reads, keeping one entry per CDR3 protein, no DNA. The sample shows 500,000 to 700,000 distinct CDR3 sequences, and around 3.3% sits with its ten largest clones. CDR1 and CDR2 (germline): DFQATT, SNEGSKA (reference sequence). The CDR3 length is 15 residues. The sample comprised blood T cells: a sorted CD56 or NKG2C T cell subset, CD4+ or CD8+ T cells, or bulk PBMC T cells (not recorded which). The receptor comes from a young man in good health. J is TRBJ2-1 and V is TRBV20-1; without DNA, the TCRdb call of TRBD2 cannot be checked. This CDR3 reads CSATLTSGGYNEQFF.